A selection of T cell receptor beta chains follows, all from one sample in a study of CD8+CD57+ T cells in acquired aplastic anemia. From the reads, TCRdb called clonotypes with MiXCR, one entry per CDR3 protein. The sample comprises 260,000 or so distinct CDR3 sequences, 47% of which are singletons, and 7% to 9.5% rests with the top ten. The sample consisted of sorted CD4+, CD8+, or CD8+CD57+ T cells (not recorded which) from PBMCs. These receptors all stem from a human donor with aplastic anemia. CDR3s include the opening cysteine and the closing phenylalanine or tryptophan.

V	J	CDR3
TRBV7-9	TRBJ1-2	CASSQDFARSAWVYGYTF
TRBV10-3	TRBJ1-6	CAISEMAGGSPLHF
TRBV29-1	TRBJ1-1	CSVQNTEAFF
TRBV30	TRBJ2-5	CAWSVGPREAQYF
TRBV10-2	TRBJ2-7	CASRALSSYEQYF
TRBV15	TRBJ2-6	CATSRDGANVLTF
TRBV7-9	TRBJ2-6	CASSQAGGRTDTQYFGPGTRLTF
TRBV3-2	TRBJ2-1	CASSQEQRGTFDEQFF
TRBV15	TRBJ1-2	CATSRDARGQNYGYTF
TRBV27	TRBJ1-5	CASSLIKGINQPQHF
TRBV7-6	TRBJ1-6	CASSPSGAENTLHF
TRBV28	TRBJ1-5	CASSPLIDSNQPQHF
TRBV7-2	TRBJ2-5	CASSSKAGAGETQYF
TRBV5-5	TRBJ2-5	CASSVGARGLPGQETQYF
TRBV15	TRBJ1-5	CATSSLRGDQPQHF
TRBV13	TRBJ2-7	CASSLGRVREQYF
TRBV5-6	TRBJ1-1	CASSLGDMGQTNTEAFF
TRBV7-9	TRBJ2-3	CASSPLEGGTKNTQYF
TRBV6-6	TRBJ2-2	CASSYSRGRDLVNTGELFF
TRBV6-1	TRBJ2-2	CASTDTTWGYTGELFF
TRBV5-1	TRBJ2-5	CASSAQGRETQYF
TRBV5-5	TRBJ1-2	CASSFIVTGTTFFNYGYTF
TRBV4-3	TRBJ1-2	CASSSPDTGTGGYTF
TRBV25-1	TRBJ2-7	CASSSPGPPGVYEQYF
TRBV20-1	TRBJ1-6	CSATSGTGNSPLHF